Only a few counts were recorded for the clone carrying this TCR beta chain. Its antigen remains unknown. This entry belongs to a study of identical twins. Study outcomes and limitations: The models gave estimates that fell short of the out-of-frame TCR alpha sharing seen in monozygotic twins. Zero-insertion analyses were open to partial confounding by invariant MAIT and iNKT cells. Where beta out-of-frame sequences were concerned, excess twin sharing was weaker.

Trimming took 4 bases from V and 2 from J; bases not matched to a gene: 7. This CDR3 region has 15 residues. Germline V gene data show CDR1 as DFQATT and CDR2 as SNEGSKA (reference sequence). From the 5' RACE reads, TCRdb called clonotypes with MiXCR, one entry per CDR3 protein. Of around 680,000 distinct CDR3 sequences in the sample, under 9% were seen once. A further study also used this sample, focusing on yellow fever vaccine responses in identical twins.

This chain connects TRBV20-1 to TRBJ2-7, with TRBD1 identical over 11 bases. This TCR was sampled from a woman under 30 in good health. Sequencing used PBMCs. CDR3 in DNA: TGCAGTGCTATTACCCGGGACAGGGGGACCTACGAGCAGTACTTC. Encoded protein: CSAITRDRGTYEQYF.